This T cell receptor (beta chain) was sequenced in a study of blood T cell repertoires in COVID-19. Overall study context: T cells, B-cell-depleted T cells, or PBMCs supplied cDNA or gDNA.

This clone was seen more than once but under ten times. In the authors' workflow: Using reference gene primer amplification, nucleated cell counts were estimated. Clones were read by immunoSEQ multiplex PCR, and TCRdb kept only the in-frame ones, dropping some. V, J and clone size are those of that table, while D and trimming were read from the DNA. The sample has 150,000 to 200,000 clones; 79% are singletons. Sequenced sample: peripheral blood. This TCR was recovered from a woman in her fifties or sixties with COVID-19, enrolled during active disease.

CDR3 protein: CASSVSGHSTDTQYF. The CDR3 DNA sequence: TGTGCCAGCAGCGTAAGCGGCCACAGCACAGATACGCAGTATTTT. The genes are TRBV9 and TRBJ2-3; TRBD2 might be the D (5 bases). There are 15 residues in the CDR3. Germline V gives CDR1 SGDLS, CDR2 YYNGEE. The ends were cut back, 1 base at V and 0 bases at J, with 9 bases in the middle.